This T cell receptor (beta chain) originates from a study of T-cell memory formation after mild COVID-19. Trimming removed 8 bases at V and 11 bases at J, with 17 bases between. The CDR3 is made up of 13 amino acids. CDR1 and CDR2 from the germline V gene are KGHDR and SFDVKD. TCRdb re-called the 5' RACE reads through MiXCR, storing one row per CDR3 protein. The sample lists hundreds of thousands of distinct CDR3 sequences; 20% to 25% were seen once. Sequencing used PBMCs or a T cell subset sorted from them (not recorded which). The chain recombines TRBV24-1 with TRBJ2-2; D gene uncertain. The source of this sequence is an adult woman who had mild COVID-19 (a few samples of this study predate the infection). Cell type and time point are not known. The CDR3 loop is CATKESSKTELFF. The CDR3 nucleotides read TGTGCCACCAAAGAATCCTCCAAAACAGAGCTGTTTTTT.